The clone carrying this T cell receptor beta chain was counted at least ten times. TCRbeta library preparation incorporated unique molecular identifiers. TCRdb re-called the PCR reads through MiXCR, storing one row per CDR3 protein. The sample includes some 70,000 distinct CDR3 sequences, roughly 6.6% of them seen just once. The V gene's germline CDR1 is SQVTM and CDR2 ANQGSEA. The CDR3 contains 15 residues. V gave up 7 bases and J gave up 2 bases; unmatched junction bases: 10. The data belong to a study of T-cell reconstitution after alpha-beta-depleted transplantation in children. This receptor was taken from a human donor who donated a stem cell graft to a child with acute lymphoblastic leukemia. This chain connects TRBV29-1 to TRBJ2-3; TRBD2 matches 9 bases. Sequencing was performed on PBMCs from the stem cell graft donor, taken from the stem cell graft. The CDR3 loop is CSAGLSGGNTDTQYF. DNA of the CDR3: TGCAGCGCTGGCCTGAGCGGGGGGAACACAGATACGCAGTATTTT.